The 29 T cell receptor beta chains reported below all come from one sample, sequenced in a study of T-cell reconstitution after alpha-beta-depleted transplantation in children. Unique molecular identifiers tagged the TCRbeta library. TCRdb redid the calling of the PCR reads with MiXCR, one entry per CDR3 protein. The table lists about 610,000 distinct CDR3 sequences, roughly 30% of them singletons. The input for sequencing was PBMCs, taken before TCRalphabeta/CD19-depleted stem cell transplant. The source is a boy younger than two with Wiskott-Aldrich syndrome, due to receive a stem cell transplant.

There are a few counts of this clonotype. The DNA of the CDR3 is TGCGCCAGCAGCTTGGCGCGGGACAGGAGTCTTCACGAGCAGTACTTC. It translates to CASSLARDRSLHEQYF. The chain joins TRBV5-1 to TRBJ2-7, with 8 positions matching TRBD1. The V segment lost 0 bases and the J segment 5 bases; nucleotides outside the gene matches: 10. This CDR3 is built from 16 residues. The germline V gene has CDR1 SGHRS and CDR2 YFSETQ.

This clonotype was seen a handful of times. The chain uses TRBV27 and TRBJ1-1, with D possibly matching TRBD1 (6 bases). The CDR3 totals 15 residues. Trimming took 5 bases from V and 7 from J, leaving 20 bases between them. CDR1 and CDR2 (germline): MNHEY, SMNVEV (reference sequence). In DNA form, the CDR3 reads TGTGCCAGCAGTAGGGACACTACTCCGGGGCTTGAAGCTTTCTTT. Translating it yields CASSRDTTPGLEAFF.

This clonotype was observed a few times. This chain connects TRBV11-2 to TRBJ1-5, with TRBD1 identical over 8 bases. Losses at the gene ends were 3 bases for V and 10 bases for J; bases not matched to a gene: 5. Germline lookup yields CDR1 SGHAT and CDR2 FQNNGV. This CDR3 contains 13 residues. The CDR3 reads CASSFGQGHPQHF. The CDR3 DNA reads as TGTGCCAGCAGCTTCGGACAGGGCCACCCCCAGCATTTT.

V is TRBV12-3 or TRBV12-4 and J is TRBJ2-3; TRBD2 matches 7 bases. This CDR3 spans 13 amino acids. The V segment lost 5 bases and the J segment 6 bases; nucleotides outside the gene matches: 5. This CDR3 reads CASSNGRRDTQYF. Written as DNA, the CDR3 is TGTGCCAGCAGTAACGGGAGGAGGGATACGCAGTATTTT.

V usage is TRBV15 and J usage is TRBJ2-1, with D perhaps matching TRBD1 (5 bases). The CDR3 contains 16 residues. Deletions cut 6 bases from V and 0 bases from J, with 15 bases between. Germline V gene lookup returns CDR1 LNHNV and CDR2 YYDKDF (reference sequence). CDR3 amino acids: CATSRTYRSSYNEQFF. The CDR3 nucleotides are TGTGCCACCAGTCGTACCTACAGGAGCTCCTACAATGAGCAGTTCTTC.

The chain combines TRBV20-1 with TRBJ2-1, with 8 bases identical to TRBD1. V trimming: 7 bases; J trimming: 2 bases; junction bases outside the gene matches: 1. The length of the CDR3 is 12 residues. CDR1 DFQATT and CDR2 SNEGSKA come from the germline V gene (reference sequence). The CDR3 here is CSEDRAYNEQFF. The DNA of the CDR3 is TGCAGTGAGGACAGGGCCTACAATGAGCAGTTCTTC.

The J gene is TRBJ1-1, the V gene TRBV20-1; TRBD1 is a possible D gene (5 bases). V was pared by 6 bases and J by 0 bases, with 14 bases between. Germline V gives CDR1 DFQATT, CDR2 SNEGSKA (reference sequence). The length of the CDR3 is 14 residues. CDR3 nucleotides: TGCAGTGCGGGGGGGATGCTAATGAACACTGAAGCTTTCTTT. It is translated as CSAGGMLMNTEAFF.

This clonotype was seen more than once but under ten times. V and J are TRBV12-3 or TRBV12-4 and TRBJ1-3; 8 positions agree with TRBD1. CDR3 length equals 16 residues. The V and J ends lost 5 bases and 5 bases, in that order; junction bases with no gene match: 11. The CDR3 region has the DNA TGTGCCAGCAGTCGAGGGTCGGCAGGGGGCAGAAACACCATATATTTT. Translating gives CASSRGSAGGRNTIYF.

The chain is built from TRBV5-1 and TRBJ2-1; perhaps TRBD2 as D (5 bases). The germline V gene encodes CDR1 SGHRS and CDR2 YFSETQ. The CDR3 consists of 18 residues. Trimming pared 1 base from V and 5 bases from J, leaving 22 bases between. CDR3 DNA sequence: TGCGCCAGCAGCTTGTCCCCCCCGGACTTTACAATCGACAATGAGCAGTTCTTC. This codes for CASSLSPPDFTIDNEQFF. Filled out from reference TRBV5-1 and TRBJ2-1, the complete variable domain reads KAGVTQTPRYLIKTRGQQVTLSCSPISGHRSVSWYQQTPGQGLQFLFEYFSETQRNKGNFPGRFSGRQFSNSRSEMNVSTLELGDSALYLCASSLSPPDFTIDNEQFFGPGTRLTVL.

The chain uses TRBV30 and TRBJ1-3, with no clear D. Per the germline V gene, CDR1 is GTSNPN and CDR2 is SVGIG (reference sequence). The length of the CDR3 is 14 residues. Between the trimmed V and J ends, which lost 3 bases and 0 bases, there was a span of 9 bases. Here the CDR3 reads CAWSSDISGNTIYF. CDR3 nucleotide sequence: TGTGCCTGGAGCTCCGACATCTCTGGAAACACCATATATTTT.

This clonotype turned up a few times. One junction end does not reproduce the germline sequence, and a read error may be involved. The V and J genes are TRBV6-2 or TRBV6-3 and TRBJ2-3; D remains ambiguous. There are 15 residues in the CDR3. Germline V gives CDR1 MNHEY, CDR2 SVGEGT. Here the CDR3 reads CATSTGVTSTDTQYF. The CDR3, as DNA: TGTGCCACCAGTACTGGGGTGACTAGCACAGATACGCAGTATTTT.

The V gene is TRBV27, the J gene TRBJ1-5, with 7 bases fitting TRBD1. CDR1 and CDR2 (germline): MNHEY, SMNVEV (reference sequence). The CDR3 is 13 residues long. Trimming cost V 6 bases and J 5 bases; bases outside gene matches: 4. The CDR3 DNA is TGTGCCAGCAGAGCAGGGGGAGATCAGCCCCAGCATTTT. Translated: CASRAGGDQPQHF.

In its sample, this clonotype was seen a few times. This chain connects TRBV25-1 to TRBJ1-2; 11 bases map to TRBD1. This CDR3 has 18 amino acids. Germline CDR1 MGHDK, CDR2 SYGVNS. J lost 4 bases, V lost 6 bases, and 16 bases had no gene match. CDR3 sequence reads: CASSQYEPGQGGGYGYTF. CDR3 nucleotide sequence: TGTGCCAGCAGCCAATATGAACCGGGACAGGGGGGCGGCTATGGCTACACCTTC.

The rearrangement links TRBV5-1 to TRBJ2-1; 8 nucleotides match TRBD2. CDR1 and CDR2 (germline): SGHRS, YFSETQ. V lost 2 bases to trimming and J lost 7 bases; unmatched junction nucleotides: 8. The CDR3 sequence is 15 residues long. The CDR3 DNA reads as TGCGCCAGCAGCTTTATAGCGGGATATGGGAATGAGCAGTTCTTC. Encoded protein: CASSFIAGYGNEQFF.

In DNA form, the CDR3 reads TGCAGTGCTAGGGTTCCGGGACGGACCTACGAGCAGTACTTC. Translated, it gives CSARVPGRTYEQYF. The V call is TRBV20-1, the J call TRBJ2-7; D may correspond to TRBD1 or TRBD2 (5 bases each). This CDR3 is 14 amino acids long. Between the trimmed V and J ends, which lost 3 bases and 2 bases, there was a span of 14 bases. Germline CDR1 reads DFQATT; CDR2 reads SNEGSKA (reference sequence).

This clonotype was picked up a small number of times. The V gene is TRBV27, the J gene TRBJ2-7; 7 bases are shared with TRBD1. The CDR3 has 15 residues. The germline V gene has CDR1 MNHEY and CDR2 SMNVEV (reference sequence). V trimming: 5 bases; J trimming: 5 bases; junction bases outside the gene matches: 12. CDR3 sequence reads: CASSPQGRGLHEQYF. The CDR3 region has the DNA TGTGCCAGCAGTCCACAGGGGAGAGGGCTCCACGAGCAGTACTTC.

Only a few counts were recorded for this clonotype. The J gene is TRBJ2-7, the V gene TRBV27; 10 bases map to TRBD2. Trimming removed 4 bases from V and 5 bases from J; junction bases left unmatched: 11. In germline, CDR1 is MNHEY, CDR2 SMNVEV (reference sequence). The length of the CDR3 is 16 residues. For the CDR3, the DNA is TGTGCCAGCAGTTCCCCCCCGGGACTAGCGAGGCACGAGCAGTACTTC. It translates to CASSSPPGLARHEQYF.

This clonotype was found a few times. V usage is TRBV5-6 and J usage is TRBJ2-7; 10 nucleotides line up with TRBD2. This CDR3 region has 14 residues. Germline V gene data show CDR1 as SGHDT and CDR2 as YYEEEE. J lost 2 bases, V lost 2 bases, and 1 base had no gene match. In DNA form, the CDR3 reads TGTGCCAGCAGCTTCGGGACTAGCGCCTACGAGCAGTACTTC. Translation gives CASSFGTSAYEQYF.

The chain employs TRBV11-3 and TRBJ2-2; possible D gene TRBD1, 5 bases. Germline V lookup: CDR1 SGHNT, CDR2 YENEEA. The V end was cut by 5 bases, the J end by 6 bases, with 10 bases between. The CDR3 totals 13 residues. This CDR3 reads CASSIRQPGELFF. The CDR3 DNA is TGTGCCAGCAGCATCAGACAGCCCGGGGAGCTGTTTTTT.

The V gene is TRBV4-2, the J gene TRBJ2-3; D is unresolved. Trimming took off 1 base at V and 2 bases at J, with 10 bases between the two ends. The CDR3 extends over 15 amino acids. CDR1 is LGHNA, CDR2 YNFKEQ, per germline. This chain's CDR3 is CASSQGTRYTDTQYF. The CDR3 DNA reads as TGTGCCAGCAGCCAAGGGACCCGGTACACAGATACGCAGTATTTT.

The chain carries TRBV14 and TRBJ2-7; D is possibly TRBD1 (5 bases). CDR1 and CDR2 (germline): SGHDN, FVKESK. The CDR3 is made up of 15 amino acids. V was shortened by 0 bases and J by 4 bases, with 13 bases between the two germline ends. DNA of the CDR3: TGTGCCAGCAGCCAAGATCGTGGCAGGGCGTACGAGCAGTACTTC. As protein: CASSQDRGRAYEQYF.

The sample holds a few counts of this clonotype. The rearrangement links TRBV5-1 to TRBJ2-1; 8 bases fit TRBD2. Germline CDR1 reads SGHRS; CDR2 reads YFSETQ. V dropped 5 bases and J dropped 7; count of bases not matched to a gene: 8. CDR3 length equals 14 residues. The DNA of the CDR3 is TGCGCCAGCAGACGAGCGGGAGTAGAAAATGAGCAGTTCTTC. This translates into CASRRAGVENEQFF.

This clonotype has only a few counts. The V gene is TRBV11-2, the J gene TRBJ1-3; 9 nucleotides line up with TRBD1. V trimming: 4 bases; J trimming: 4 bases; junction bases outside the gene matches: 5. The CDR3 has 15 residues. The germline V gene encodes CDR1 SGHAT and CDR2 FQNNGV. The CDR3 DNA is TGTGCCAGCAGCTCACAGGGGGCGGCGGGAAACACCATATATTTT. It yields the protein CASSSQGAAGNTIYF.

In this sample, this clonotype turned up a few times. The CDR3 sequence is CAIQGGSSYNEQFF. The DNA of the CDR3 is TGTGCCATCCAAGGAGGGAGCTCCTACAATGAGCAGTTCTTC. This sequence joins TRBV10-3 and TRBJ2-1; possible D gene TRBD2, 6 bases. Trimming took off 8 bases at V and 0 bases at J, with 11 bases between the two ends. The CDR3 totals 14 residues. Germline V lookup: CDR1 ENHRY, CDR2 SYGVKD.

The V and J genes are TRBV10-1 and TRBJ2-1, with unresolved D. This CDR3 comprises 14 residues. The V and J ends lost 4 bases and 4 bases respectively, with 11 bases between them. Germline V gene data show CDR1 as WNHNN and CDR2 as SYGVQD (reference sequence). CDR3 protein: CASSVSLLYNEQFF. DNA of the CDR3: TGCGCCAGCAGTGTATCACTACTTTACAATGAGCAGTTCTTC.

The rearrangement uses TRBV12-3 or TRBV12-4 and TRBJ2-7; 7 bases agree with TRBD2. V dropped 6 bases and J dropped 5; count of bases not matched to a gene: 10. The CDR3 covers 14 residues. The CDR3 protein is CASSLLRETHEQYF. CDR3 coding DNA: TGTGCCAGCAGCCTCTTGCGGGAGACCCACGAGCAGTACTTC.

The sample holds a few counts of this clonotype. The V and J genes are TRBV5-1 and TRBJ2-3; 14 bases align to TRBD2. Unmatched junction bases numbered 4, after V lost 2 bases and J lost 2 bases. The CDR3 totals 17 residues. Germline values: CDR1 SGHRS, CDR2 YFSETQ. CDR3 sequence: CASSFGTSGSFTDTQYF. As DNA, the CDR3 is TGCGCCAGCAGCTTCGGGACTAGCGGGAGCTTCACAGATACGCAGTATTTT.

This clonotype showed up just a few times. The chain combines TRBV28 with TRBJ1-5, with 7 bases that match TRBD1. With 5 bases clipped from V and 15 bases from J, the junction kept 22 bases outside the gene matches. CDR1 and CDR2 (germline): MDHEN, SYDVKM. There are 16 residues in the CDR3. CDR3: CASSPPGGRGHLQWHF. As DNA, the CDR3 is TGTGCCAGCAGTCCTCCAGGGGGGAGGGGGCACCTTCAATGGCATTTT.

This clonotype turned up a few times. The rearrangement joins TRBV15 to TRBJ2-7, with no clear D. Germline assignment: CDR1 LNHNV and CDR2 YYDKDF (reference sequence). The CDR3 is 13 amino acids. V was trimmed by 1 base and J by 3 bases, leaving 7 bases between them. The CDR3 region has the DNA TGTGCCACCAGCAGAGGTCACAGCTACGAGCAGTACTTC. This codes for CATSRGHSYEQYF. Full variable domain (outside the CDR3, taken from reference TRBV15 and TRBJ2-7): DAMVIQNPRYQVTQFGKPVTLSCSQTLNHNVMYWYQQKSSQAPKLLFHYYDKDFNNEADTPDNFQSRRPNTSFCFLDIRSPGLGDTAMYLCATSRGHSYEQYFGPGTRLTVT.